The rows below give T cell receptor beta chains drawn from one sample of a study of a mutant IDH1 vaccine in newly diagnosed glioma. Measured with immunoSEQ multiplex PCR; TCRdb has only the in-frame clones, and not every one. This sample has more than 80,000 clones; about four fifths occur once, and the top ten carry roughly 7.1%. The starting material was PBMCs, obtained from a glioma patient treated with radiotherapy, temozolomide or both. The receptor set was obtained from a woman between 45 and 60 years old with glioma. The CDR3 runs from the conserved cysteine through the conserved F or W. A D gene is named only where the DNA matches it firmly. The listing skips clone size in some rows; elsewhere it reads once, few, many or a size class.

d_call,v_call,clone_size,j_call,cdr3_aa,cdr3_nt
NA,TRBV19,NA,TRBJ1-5,CASLQGPSNQPQHF,TGTGCCAGCCTACAGGGACCCAGCAATCAGCCCCAGCATTTT
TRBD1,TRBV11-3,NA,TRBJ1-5,CASRLRTGSPNQPQHF,TGTGCCAGCAGATTAAGGACAGGATCCCCCAATCAGCCCCAGCATTTT
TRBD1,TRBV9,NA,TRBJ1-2,CASSPPPGTGGGYTF,TGTGCCAGCAGCCCCCCGCCCGGGACAGGGGGTGGCTACACCTTC
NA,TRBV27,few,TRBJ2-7,CASSLRGGASWTYEQYF,TGTGCCAGCAGTTTAAGGGGCGGGGCATCGTGGACCTACGAGCAGTACTTC
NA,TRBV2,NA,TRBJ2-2,CASSDGGRVGTGELFF,TGTGCCAGCAGTGACGGGGGCAGGGTGGGCACCGGGGAGCTGTTTTTT
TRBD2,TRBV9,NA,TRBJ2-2,CASSVQGIAGGPTGELFF,TGTGCCAGCAGCGTACAGGGGATAGCGGGGGGGCCTACCGGGGAGCTGTTTTTT
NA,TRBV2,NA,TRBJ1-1,CASSVTGFEAFF,TGTGCCAGCAGTGTAACGGGGTTCGAAGCTTTCTTT
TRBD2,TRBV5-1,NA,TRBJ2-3,CASSSLAGGPRTDTQYF,TGCGCCAGCAGCTCGCTAGCGGGGGGGCCGAGGACAGATACGCAGTATTTT
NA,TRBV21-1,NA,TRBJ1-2,CASSVFRGRGNGYTF,TGTGCCAGCAGCGTATTCAGGGGGCGCGGAAATGGCTACACCTTC
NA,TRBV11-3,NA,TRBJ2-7,CASRPRQEYEQYF,TGTGCCAGCAGACCAAGACAGGAGTACGAGCAGTACTTC
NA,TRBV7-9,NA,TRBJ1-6,CASSFYRAPIYNSPLHF,TGTGCCAGCAGCTTCTACAGGGCACCCATCTATAATTCACCCCTCCACTTT
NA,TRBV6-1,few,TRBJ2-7,CASSEGRTPTEQYF,TGTGCCAGCAGTGAGGGGAGGACCCCTACGGAGCAGTACTTC
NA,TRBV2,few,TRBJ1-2,CASSSGQLYGYTF,TGTGCCAGCAGTTCCGGGCAGCTCTATGGCTACACCTTC
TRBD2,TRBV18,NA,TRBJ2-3,CASSPLALAGDITDTQYF,TGTGCCAGCTCACCACTAGCTCTAGCGGGAGATATCACAGATACGCAGTATTTT
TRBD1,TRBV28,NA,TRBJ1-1,CASRKRGQWTEAFF,TGTGCCAGCAGAAAGAGGGGGCAGTGGACTGAAGCTTTCTTT
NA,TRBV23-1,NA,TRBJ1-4,CASSQFPTEKLFF,TGCGCCAGCAGTCAATTCCCGACAGAAAAACTGTTTTTT
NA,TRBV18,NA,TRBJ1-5,CASSPLSSHYSNQPQHF,TGTGCCAGCTCACCACTTAGTAGTCATTATAGCAATCAGCCCCAGCATTTT
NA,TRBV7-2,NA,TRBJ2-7,CASTSFGVGNEQYF,TGTGCCAGCACCTCGTTCGGGGTCGGCAACGAGCAGTACTTC
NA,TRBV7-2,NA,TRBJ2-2,CATGTRGANTGELFF,TGTGCCACCGGGACGAGGGGGGCGAACACCGGGGAGCTGTTTTTT
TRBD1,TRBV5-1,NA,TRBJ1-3,CASSSMTGSGNTIYF,TGCGCCAGCAGCTCTATGACAGGGAGTGGAAACACCATATATTTT
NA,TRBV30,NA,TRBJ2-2,CAWRVENTGELFF,TGTGCCTGGAGGGTAGAGAACACCGGGGAGCTGTTTTTT
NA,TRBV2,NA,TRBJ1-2,CASIIGRGVGGYTF,TGTGCCAGCATTATCGGCAGGGGAGTCGGTGGCTACACCTTC
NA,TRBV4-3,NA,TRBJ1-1,CASSQDPGARTEAFF,TGCGCCAGCAGCCAAGATCCGGGGGCGAGGACTGAAGCTTTCTTT
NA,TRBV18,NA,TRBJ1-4,CASSPTINEKLFF,TGTGCCAGCTCACCGACGATTAATGAAAAACTGTTTTTT
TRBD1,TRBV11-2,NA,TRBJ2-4,CASSIVGTGALAKNIQYF,TGTGCCAGCAGCATCGTAGGGACAGGAGCGTTAGCCAAAAACATTCAGTACTTC
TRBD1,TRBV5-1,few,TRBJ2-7,CASSLAGTGGNEQYF,TGCGCCAGCAGCTTGGCCGGGACAGGGGGCAACGAGCAGTACTTC
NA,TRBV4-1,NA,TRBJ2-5,CASSQEPPETQYF,TGCGCCAGCAGCCAAGAACCTCCGGAGACCCAGTACTTC